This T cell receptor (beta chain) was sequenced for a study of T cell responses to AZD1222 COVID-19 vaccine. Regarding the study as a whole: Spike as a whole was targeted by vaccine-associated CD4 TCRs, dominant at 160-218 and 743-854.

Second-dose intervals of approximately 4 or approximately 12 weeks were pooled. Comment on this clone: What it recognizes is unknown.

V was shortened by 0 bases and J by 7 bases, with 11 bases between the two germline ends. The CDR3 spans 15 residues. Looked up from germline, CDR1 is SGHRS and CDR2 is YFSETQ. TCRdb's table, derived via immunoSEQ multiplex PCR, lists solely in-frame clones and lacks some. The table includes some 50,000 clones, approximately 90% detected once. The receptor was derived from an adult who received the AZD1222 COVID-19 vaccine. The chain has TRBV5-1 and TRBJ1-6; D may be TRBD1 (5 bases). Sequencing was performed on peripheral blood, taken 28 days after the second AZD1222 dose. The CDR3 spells CASSLAWGLNSPLHF. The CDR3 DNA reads TGCGCCAGCAGCTTGGCCTGGGGGTTGAATTCACCCCTCCACTTT.